This T cell receptor (beta chain) was retrieved from a study of coeliac disease. Repertoires were generated with immunoSEQ multiplex PCR, while TCRdb's copy carries only in-frame clones and drops some. Among over a thousand clones listed, around three fifths were seen once. This clone was counted a single time. The CDR3 runs to 13 residues. Germline V gene sequence: CDR1 MGHDK, CDR2 SYGVNS. Trimming took 1 base from V and 5 from J, leaving 8 bases between them. The rearrangement links TRBV25-1 to TRBJ2-5, with a weak D call TRBD2 (5 bases). The receptor was derived from a man in his 70s without celiac disease. The sample consisted of intraepithelial lymphocytes from the gut. CDR3 in DNA: TGTGCCAGCAGTGAATTCGGCGGGGAGACCCAGTACTTC. Translated: CASSEFGGETQYF. Full variable domain (outside the CDR3, taken from reference TRBV25-1 and TRBJ2-5): EADIYQTPRYLVIGTGKKITLECSQTMGHDKMYWYQQDPGMELHLIHYSYGVNSTEKGDLSSESTVSRIRTEHFPLTLESARPSHTSQYLCASSEFGGETQYFGPGTRLLVL.